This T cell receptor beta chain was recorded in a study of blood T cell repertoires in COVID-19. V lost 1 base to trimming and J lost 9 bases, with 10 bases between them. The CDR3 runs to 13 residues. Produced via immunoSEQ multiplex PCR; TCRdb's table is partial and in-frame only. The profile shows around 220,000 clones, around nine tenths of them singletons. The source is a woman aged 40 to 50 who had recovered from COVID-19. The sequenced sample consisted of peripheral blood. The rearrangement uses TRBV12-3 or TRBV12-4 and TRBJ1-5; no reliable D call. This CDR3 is CASSLGHPGPQHF. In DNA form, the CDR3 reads TGTGCCAGCAGTTTAGGGCACCCGGGGCCCCAGCATTTT.